Shown below are 3 T cell receptor beta chains from a single sample sequenced in a study of molecular identifiers for immune sequencing clone quantification. Each CDR3 protein is one row after TCRdb ran MiXCR on the PCR reads. The sample yields some 680,000 distinct CDR3 sequences, over 25% seen once. Sequencing was done on a sample of naive CD8+ T cells from blood, with Jurkat cell RNA spiked in. Subset in this sample: FACS-sorted CD8+CD4-CCR7+CD45RA+ naive T cells. Receptors were obtained from a human donor in good health. Some libraries in this study had Jurkat cell RNA spiked in.

This clonotype has more than one count but fewer than ten. The genes are TRBV19 and TRBJ2-5, with D perhaps being TRBD1 or TRBD2 (7 bases each). The V and J ends lost 3 bases and 2 bases respectively, with 19 bases between them. CDR3 length equals 17 residues. Germline lookup yields CDR1 LNHDA and CDR2 SQIVND (reference sequence). For the CDR3, the DNA is TGTGCCAGTAGTATTGGAGGGGGCGGGGGACCACAAGAGACCCAGTACTTC. Translation: CASSIGGGGGPQETQYF.

This clonotype was seen at least ten times. The gene calls are TRBV6-2 or TRBV6-3 and TRBJ2-5; no clear D gene. The CDR3 loop spans 14 amino acids. Per germline, CDR1 MNHEY and CDR2 SVGEGT. V shed 8 bases and J shed 2 bases, with 15 bases lying between them. The CDR3 DNA reads as TGTGCCAGCTCCATAAGCCGATCACAAGAGACCCAGTACTTC. The encoded protein is CASSISRSQETQYF.

This clonotype is a singleton in its sample. The J gene is TRBJ1-1, the V gene TRBV7-8, with TRBD1 as a possible D gene (5 bases). Trimming removed 7 bases from V and 2 bases from J, with 11 bases in between. CDR3 length: 13 residues. CDR1 is SGHVS, CDR2 FQNEAQ, per germline. CDR3 nucleotides: TGTGCCAGCAATAACAGGAGAAACACTGAAGCTTTCTTT. This encodes CASNNRRNTEAFF. Full variable domain (missing parts from reference TRBV7-8 and TRBJ1-1): GAGVSQSPRYKVAKRGQDVALRCDPISGHVSLFWYQQALGQGPEFLTYFQNEAQLDKSGLPSDRFFAERPEGSVSTLKIQRTQQEDSAVYLCASNNRRNTEAFFGQGTRLTVV.